The present T cell receptor (beta chain) was sequenced within a study of blood T cell repertoires in COVID-19. The cohort comprised adults aged roughly 18 to 95 years residing in approximately 25 US areas. Cohort placement rested on clinical history that participants reported themselves. The CDR3 sequence is 17 residues long. V lost 0 bases and J lost 1; bases outside the gene matches: 6. Germline CDR1 reads MRHNA; CDR2 reads SNTAGT. Generated by immunoSEQ multiplex PCR, the TCRdb table keeps only in-frame clones and is missing some. Among some 430,000 clones, about 92% were seen once, and the ten largest hold approximately 0.65%.

The clonotype comes from a man between 18 and 35 years old who had recovered from COVID-19. The genes are TRBV6-4 and TRBJ2-5; 9 bases are shared with TRBD2. The sequenced sample consisted of PBMCs or T cells enriched from blood (not recorded which). The CDR3 spells CASSDSLTSGPQETQYF. The CDR3 coding sequence is TGTGCCAGCAGTGACTCGTTAACTAGCGGGCCCCAAGAGACCCAGTACTTC.